The TCR beta chain under discussion was sequenced for a study of cytomegalovirus exposure and HLA in healthy donors. Study at large: Earlier sequencing of about 179 million T cells yielded around 100 million unique TCR beta sequences.

Comments on this clone: No antigen is known for it.

The PCR used 60 Vbeta and 13 Jbeta primers. The table came from immunoSEQ multiplex PCR; TCRdb's copy has only in-frame clones and leaves some out. There are nearly 110,000 clones in the sample; around 75% occur only once, and approximately 2.6% lies in the top ten. Trimming cost V 0 bases and J 0 bases, with 9 bases left between them. The CDR3 length is 15 residues. Germline CDR1 and CDR2: SGHDT and YYEEEE. Findings and limits, study-wide: Cytomegalovirus association was assigned to approximately 180 TCR beta chains. With further analysis later on, most CMV-associated TCR beta chains appeared HLA-restricted. Most TCR beta V segments were productive about 87% or about 30% of the time in an earlier analysis.

This receptor was obtained from a male donor in good health and CMV-seropositive. Specimen: PBMCs. This chain connects TRBV5-6 to TRBJ1-1; tentative D call: TRBD1 (5 bases). This chain's CDR3 is CASSLGQGLNTEAFF. The CDR3 bases are TGTGCCAGCAGCTTGGGGCAGGGCCTGAACACTGAAGCTTTCTTT.